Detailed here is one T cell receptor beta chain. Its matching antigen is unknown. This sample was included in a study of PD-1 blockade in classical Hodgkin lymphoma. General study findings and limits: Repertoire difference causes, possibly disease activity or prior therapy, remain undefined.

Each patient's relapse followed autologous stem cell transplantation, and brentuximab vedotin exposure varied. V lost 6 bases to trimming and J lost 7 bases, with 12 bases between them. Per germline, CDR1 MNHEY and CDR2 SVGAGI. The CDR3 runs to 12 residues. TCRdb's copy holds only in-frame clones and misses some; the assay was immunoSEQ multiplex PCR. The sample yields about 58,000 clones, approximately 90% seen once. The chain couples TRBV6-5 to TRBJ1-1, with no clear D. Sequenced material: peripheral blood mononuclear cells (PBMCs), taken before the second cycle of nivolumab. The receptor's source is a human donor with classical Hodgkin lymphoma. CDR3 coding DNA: TGTGCCAGCAGCCTTTCCGGGCTTGAAGCTTTCTTT. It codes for CASSLSGLEAFF.